This T cell receptor (beta chain) appears in the sequencing data of a study of cytomegalovirus exposure and HLA in healthy donors. Germline loops: CDR1 GTSNPN, CDR2 SVGIG (reference sequence). V was shortened by 7 bases and J by 6 bases, with 19 bases between the two germline ends. The CDR3 is 13 residues long. Some clones are missing from TCRdb's copy, which holds only in-frame ones; the method was immunoSEQ multiplex PCR. The sample shows about 220,000 clones, approximately 87% of them seen only once. This sequence originates from a man younger than 30 in good health and CMV-seronegative. The V call is TRBV30, the J call TRBJ2-7; D is undetermined. The specimen sequenced was PBMCs. The CDR3 sequence is CASQPSAVGEQYF. CDR3 nucleotides: TGTGCCTCCCAACCCTCTGCGGTTGGCGAGCAGTACTTC.